This TCR beta chain stems from a study of post-analysis software for immune sequencing data. Study overall: As for disease course, relapsing-remitting, secondary progressive and progressive-relapsing multiple sclerosis were all included.

Study-wide results and limits: Patients with multiple sclerosis recorded significantly lower normalized Chao1 diversity than controls, the study found. Included in a set of about five TRBV segments more frequent in patients than controls were TRBV5-6, TRBV5-1 and TRBV20-1.

The TCR beta cDNA libraries contained unique molecular identifiers. MiXCR, run by TCRdb on the PCR reads, gives a single entry per CDR3 protein. The sample contains 650,000 to 850,000 distinct CDR3 sequences, roughly 50% of which appear only once. The germline gives CDR1 MNHEY, CDR2 SVGAGI. The CDR3 runs 15 residues. Trimming took 1 base from V and 5 from J; bases not matched to a gene: 5. Points on this clonotype: Its antigen is undetermined.

The V gene is TRBV6-5, the J gene TRBJ2-5; TRBD2 matches 9 bases. Sequenced sample: blood. This sequence was found in a girl aged 10 to 17 with multiple sclerosis. The CDR3 protein is CASSYWREGRETQYF. CDR3 nucleotide sequence: TGTGCCAGCAGTTACTGGCGGGAGGGCCGGGAGACCCAGTACTTC.